The clone carrying this TCR beta chain has a count of ten or more. The data originate from a study of T-cell reconstitution after alpha-beta-depleted transplantation in children. V lost 6 bases, J lost 5 bases, and 13 bases lay in between. This CDR3 region has 12 residues. CDR1 and CDR2 from the germline V gene are DFQATT and SNEGSKA (reference sequence). Preparation of the TCRbeta library involved a method that used unique molecular identifiers. TCRdb reprocessed the PCR reads via MiXCR and lists one record per CDR3 protein. This table holds 100,000 or so distinct CDR3 sequences, roughly 7.2% found once.

The receptor was isolated from a boy under 10 years old with acute lymphoblastic leukemia, due to receive a stem cell transplant. The V call is TRBV20-1, the J call TRBJ2-5; weak D call: TRBD2 (6 bases). Sequencing was performed on PBMCs, taken before TCRalphabeta/CD19-depleted stem cell transplant. The CDR3 loop reads CSAPSRGETQYF. CDR3 nucleotides: TGCAGTGCCCCCAGTCGGGGGGAGACCCAGTACTTC.